The 7 T cell receptor beta chains in this list originate from one sample, sequenced in a study of tumor-infiltrating lymphocytes in oesophageal squamous cell carcinoma. One entry per CDR3 protein, called by TCRdb with MiXCR from the PCR reads. Of more than 8,000 distinct CDR3 sequences listed, roughly 60% were seen once; the top ten hold roughly 27%. Sequencing was carried out using esophageal tumor tissue. The source is a female donor with esophageal squamous cell carcinoma.

This chain uses TRBV7-3 with TRBJ2-3; TRBD1 matches 10 bases. The closer fit of TRBJ2-5 to the DNA end suggests the J call may be wrong. CDR1 is SGHTA and CDR2 is FQGTGA in the germline V gene. The CDR3 has 15 residues. The CDR3 sequence is CASSSTGGAWETQYF. CDR3 DNA: TGTGCCAGCAGCTCGACAGGGGGCGCGTGGGAGACCCAGTACTTC.

The chain is built from TRBV7-3 and TRBJ2-1, with 12 bases aligning to TRBD2. CDR1 SGHTA and CDR2 FQGTGA come from the germline V gene. J was trimmed by 6 bases and V by 1 base; bases with no gene match: 7. The length of the CDR3 is 17 residues. The CDR3, as DNA: TGTGCCAGCAGCTTAAGGCCTAGCGGGGGGGTGGGCAATGAGCAGTTCTTC. Translating gives CASSLRPSGGVGNEQFF.

The rearrangement uses TRBV7-6 and TRBJ2-1; D gene unclear. Trimming pared 5 bases from V and 0 bases from J, leaving 8 bases between. Germline CDR1 and CDR2: SGHVS and FNYEAQ. The CDR3 length is 14 residues. CDR3 coding DNA: TGTGCCAGCAGCCAGGCCCGCTCCTACAATGAGCAGTTCTTC. Amino acids: CASSQARSYNEQFF.

At least ten counts were recorded for this clonotype. The genes are TRBV5-6 and TRBJ2-2, with 9 bases fitting TRBD2. The V and J ends lost 3 bases and 5 bases, in that order; junction bases with no gene match: 14. Germline-derived CDR1 and CDR2 are SGHDT and YYEEEE. This CDR3 comprises 18 residues. The CDR3 DNA reads as TGTGCCAGCAGCTCCTCCGGGGAAGCGGGGGGCCAAACCGGGGAGCTGTTTTTT. Translation: CASSSSGEAGGQTGELFF.

The gene calls are TRBV11-3 and TRBJ2-1; D may be TRBD1 (6 bases). The DNA end is more similar to TRBJ2-7, so the J call may be wrong. The CDR3 has 16 amino acids. Germline CDR1 is SGHNT and CDR2 is YENEEA. CDR3 bases: TGTGCCAGCAGCTTCCGGACAGAAATAAGCTCCTACGAGCAGTACTTC. Protein sequence: CASSFRTEISSYEQYF.

J is TRBJ1-1 and V is TRBV12-3 or TRBV12-4, with D possibly being TRBD1 (5 bases). V dropped 3 bases and J dropped 8 bases, with 16 bases sitting between them. This CDR3 is 14 amino acids long. The CDR3 protein is CASSLGDSSNEAFF. CDR3 nucleotides: TGTGCCAGCAGTTTGGGAGACAGCTCTAACGAAGCTTTCTTT.

The CDR3, as DNA: TGTGCCAGCAGCTCGACAGGGGCCGGGGAGCTGTTTTTT. This sequence encodes CASSSTGAGELFF. V is TRBV7-3 and J is TRBJ2-2; 8 bases are shared with TRBD1. The CDR3 is 13 amino acids. CDR1 is SGHTA, CDR2 FQGTGA, per germline. V trimming: 4 bases; J trimming: 6 bases; junction bases outside the gene matches: 1.